The source of this TCR beta chain is a study of blood T cell repertoires in COVID-19 (dated by TCRdb to about 2020). Notes on the research overall: Collaborator samples came from the United States, Italy and Spain and covered acute and convalescent phases of COVID-19. Where available, HLA class I and class II types were obtained from metadata supplied by the sample provider rather than from assay-based typing. The prospective study material was composed of cDNA or gDNA derived from T cells, B-cell-depleted T cells, or PBMCs. The samples were drawn from two sources: the first 160 participants of the ongoing ImmuneRACE study, and fewer than 1,500 subjects contributed by 6 global collaborators. Sample metadata almost always included a de-identified subject ID, COVID-19 status, age in years and sex. Subjects who had been exposed to COVID-19, were actively infected with it, or had recovered from it provided the deeply sampled blood TCRbeta repertoires that made up the dataset. The repertoires were released in a freely available public database intended as a resource for research on the immune response to SARS-CoV-2. The study at large found these results: The quantity of clinical and demographic metadata differed by source and by participant and was supplied without curation.

V lost 4 bases and J lost 1 base, and the count of bases not matched to a germline gene is 19. As encoded in the germline V gene (reference sequence), CDR1 is MNHEY while CDR2 is SMNVEV. The CDR3 has 20 amino acids, counting the end cysteine and phenylalanine. CDR3 DNA only is kept here, 60 bases in frame from base 1. The collaborating institutions used their own protocols to collect whole blood in K2EDTA tubes. For TCRbeta analysis, collaborators shipped samples as frozen whole blood, isolated PBMCs, or DNA extracted from either of those sample types. The immunoSEQ Assay, a bias-controlled multiplex PCR, was used to amplify TCRbeta CDR3 regions from genomic DNA. Concerning the study's data processing: The number of nucleated cells in each sample was estimated by amplification of reference gene primers within the assay. Sequence reads were collapsed and filtered to measure the absolute abundance of every unique TCRbeta CDR3 rearrangement. For each sample, productive Simpson clonality was calculated as the square root of Simpson's diversity index over productive rearrangements. Entries here come from immuneACCESS through TCRdb and include only in-frame sequences with V and J called. Some clones fail to appear in such tables; in the studies checked, an unresolved V gene covers under half of the shortfall, and the cause of the remainder is unknown. That table furnishes V, J and clone size, whereas the DNA furnished D and trimming. Counted in this sample were about 81,000 clones; under 90% of them appeared once. Roughly 14% of the sample comes from the top ten.

With regard to this clone: Its cognate antigen has yet to be identified. No qualities accompany the bases; no much larger clone lies one base away.

Sequencing input: peripheral blood. This TCR came from a human donor in a cohort sampled during active COVID-19. The chain employs TRBV27 and TRBJ1-2, with 9 bases in between that match TRBD1. Here is the DNA: TGTGCCAGCAGTTCGAAATTCGGGTCGGGACAGGGAGACGGTAACTATGGCTACACCTTC. This sequence encodes CASSSKFGSGQGDGNYGYTF.